A selection of T cell receptor beta chains follows, all from one sample in a study of blood T cell dynamics during melanoma immunotherapy. Using immunoSEQ multiplex PCR, the repertoire was profiled, and TCRdb retains in-frame clones only, with some absent. The data hold approximately 9,700 clones, with 80% to 90% observed a single time. Source: blood, taken from a patient treated with checkpoint blockade. The receptors shown here come from a human donor with melanoma. Both conserved end residues are part of each CDR3. The D gene is left open where the match is weak. Clone size is not always given. Where it is, it says once, few, many or a class for expanded clones.

D	V	size	J	CDR3	DNA
NA	TRBV27	NA	TRBJ2-7	CASSLGAARTYEQYF	TGTGCCAGCAGTTTGGGGGCCGCGCGCACCTACGAGCAGTACTTC
TRBD1	TRBV7-9	NA	TRBJ2-6	CASSTRQGSGANVLTF	TGTGCCAGCAGCACCCGACAGGGGTCTGGGGCCAACGTCCTGACTTTC
NA	TRBV6-1	NA	TRBJ2-7	CASSQRGYEQYF	TGTGCCAGCAGCCAACGGGGATACGAGCAGTACTTC
TRBD1	TRBV4-1	NA	TRBJ2-7	CASSQGITGVSYEQYF	TGCGCCAGCAGCCAAGGGATAACAGGGGTATCCTACGAGCAGTACTTC
TRBD2	TRBV19	NA	TRBJ2-1	CASSPWASGSYEQFF	TGTGCCAGTAGCCCCTGGGCTAGCGGGAGTTATGAGCAGTTCTTC
NA	TRBV5-1	NA	TRBJ1-4	CASSRGGATNEKLFF	TGCGCCAGCAGCCGTGGGGGGGCAACTAATGAAAAACTGTTTTTT
NA	TRBV7-8	NA	TRBJ2-7	CASSSGPGSSYEQYF	TGTGCCAGCAGCTCGGGGCCGGGCTCGAGCTACGAGCAGTACTTC
TRBD1	TRBV5-6	NA	TRBJ2-7	CASSLNRGRGQYF	TGTGCCAGCAGCTTGAACAGGGGCCGAGGGCAGTACTTC
TRBD1	TRBV19	NA	TRBJ1-5	CASSPDRDQPQHF	TGTGCCAGTAGCCCCGACAGGGATCAGCCCCAGCATTTT
NA	TRBV28	few	TRBJ2-6	CASSGTHSGANVLTF	TGTGCCAGCTCCGGCACCCACTCTGGGGCCAACGTCCTGACTTTC
NA	TRBV7-9	NA	TRBJ1-1	CATTWGPEAFF	TGTGCCACTACATGGGGGCCTGAAGCTTTCTTT
NA	TRBV6-5	once	TRBJ2-7	CASNPLGPSYEQYF	TGTGCCAGCAACCCCCTAGGCCCCTCTTACGAGCAGTACTTC
TRBD1	TRBV4-1	NA	TRBJ1-4	CASSQGQGGEKLFF	TGCGCCAGCAGCCAGGGACAGGGGGGAGAAAAACTGTTTTTT
TRBD1	TRBV28	NA	TRBJ1-5	CASSFPSGQRNQPQHF	TGTGCCAGCAGTTTCCCCTCGGGACAGCGCAATCAGCCCCAGCATTTT
NA	TRBV5-1	NA	TRBJ2-3	CASSLVHTDTQYF	TGCGCCAGCAGCTTGGTCCACACAGATACGCAGTATTTT
TRBD1	TRBV5-6	NA	TRBJ2-7	CASSRDRGGEQYF	TGTGCCAGCAGCCGCGACAGGGGGGGCGAGCAGTACTTC
NA	TRBV28	NA	TRBJ2-7	CASSPGADYEQYF	TGTGCCAGCAGCCCCGGGGCAGACTACGAGCAGTACTTC
NA	TRBV9	NA	TRBJ2-1	CASSTSSNEQFF	TGTGCCAGCAGCACCTCCTCCAATGAGCAGTTCTTC
NA	TRBV27	NA	TRBJ1-5	CASSFGADNQPQHF	TGTGCCAGCAGTTTTGGGGCAGACAATCAGCCCCAGCATTTT
NA	TRBV19	once	TRBJ2-7	CASSIGQSPPYEQYF	TGTGCCAGTAGTATAGGGCAGTCTCCTCCCTACGAGCAGTACTTC
TRBD1	TRBV18	NA	TRBJ2-7	CASSQRTGTGTYEQYF	TGTGCCAGCTCACAACGGACCGGGACAGGCACCTACGAGCAGTACTTC
TRBD2	TRBV4-2	NA	TRBJ2-7	CASSQASGTSPYEQYF	TGTGCCAGCAGCCAGGCTAGCGGCACTTCCCCCTACGAGCAGTACTTC
NA	TRBV2	NA	TRBJ1-1	CASQGNRAEAFF	TGTGCCAGCCAGGGGAACAGAGCTGAAGCTTTCTTT
NA	TRBV7-2	NA	TRBJ2-7	CASTPLGGGPGYEQYF	TGTGCCAGCACCCCGCTTGGGGGGGGGCCCGGCTACGAGCAGTACTTC
NA	TRBV6-5	NA	TRBJ2-2	CASSYWAEGTGELFF	TGTGCCAGCAGTTATTGGGCAGAGGGGACCGGGGAGCTGTTTTTT